These 24 T cell receptor beta chains were all obtained from the same sample, sequenced in a study of beta chain features in type 1 diabetes. Expressed TCRB transcripts were sequenced because the isolated RNA had all been reverse transcribed beforehand. Clones were sequenced by immunoSEQ multiplex PCR, and TCRdb holds only the in-frame ones, with some missing. The sample yields 300,000 to 350,000 clones, 12% to 15% seen once. The source material was central memory CD4+ T cells from blood. These TCRs come from a man aged 25 to 45 in good health.

The V and J genes are TRBV5-4 and TRBJ1-2; unclear D gene. The V end was cut by 9 bases, the J end by 0 bases, with 6 bases between. The CDR3 has 11 residues. In germline, CDR1 is SGHNT, CDR2 YYREEE (reference sequence). The CDR3 spells CATVSNYGYTF. DNA of the CDR3: TGTGCCACGGTATCTAACTATGGCTACACCTTC.

Many counts were recorded for this clone. The rearrangement links TRBV21-1 to TRBJ2-7; no check of the table's D call, TRBD1, against the DNA was made. TRBV21-1 is a recognized pseudogene. The CDR3 sequence is 16 residues long. CDR3 protein: CASSKVGTGDAYEQYV. CDR3 nucleotides: TGTGCCAGCAGCAAAGTGGGGACAGGGGATGCGTACGAGCAGTACGTC.

A few counts support this clone. The CDR3 nucleotides read TGTGCCAGCAGCCGATTAGCGGGAGGCCGTAGGTACGAGCAGTACGTC. Protein product: CASSRLAGGRRYEQYV. V gene TRBV11-2 combines with J gene TRBJ2-7, with TRBD2 identical over 10 bases. The CDR3 runs to 16 residues. V gave up 5 bases and J gave up 4 bases; unmatched junction bases: 11. Per germline, CDR1 SGHAT and CDR2 FQNNGV.

The chain combines TRBV28 with TRBJ2-5; 7 bases agree with TRBD1. The CDR3 is made up of 13 amino acids. In germline, CDR1 is MDHEN, CDR2 SYDVKM. V gave up 2 bases and J gave up 5 bases; unmatched junction bases: 2. The CDR3 DNA is TGTGCCAGCAGTTTAAGGGGGCTGGAGACCCAGTACTTC. This codes for CASSLRGLETQYF.

The chain has TRBV7-8 and TRBJ2-5; 8 bases fit TRBD2. The CDR3 is 17 residues long. Germline-derived CDR1 and CDR2 are SGHVS and FQNEAQ. Trimming cost V 2 bases and J 6 bases; bases outside gene matches: 14. Here the CDR3 reads CASSLRTPAGDRQTQYF. CDR3 bases: TGTGCCAGCAGCTTAAGGACTCCAGCGGGAGATCGGCAGACCCAGTACTTC.

Comments on this clone: A read error is possible here, since a much larger clone lies one base away. The chain is built from TRBV9 and TRBJ2-7, with 13 bases aligning to TRBD2. From germline, CDR1 is SGDLS and CDR2 YYNGEE. There are 15 residues in the CDR3. V was pared by 2 bases and J by 2 bases, with 1 base of the junction left unmatched. The CDR3 nucleotides are TGTGCCAGCAGCGTCGGGACTAGCGGGGCCTACGAGCAGTACTTC. Amino acid sequence: CASSVGTSGAYEQYF. The variable domain in full, with the rest retrieved from reference TRBV9 and TRBJ2-7, is DSGVTQTPKHLITATGQRVTLRCSPRSGDLSVYWYQQSLDQGLQFLIQYYNGEERAKGNILERFSAQQFPDLHSELNLSSLELGDSALYFCASSVGTSGAYEQYFGPGTRLTVT.

There are many counts of this clone. CDR3 DNA sequence: TGTGCCAGCAGCAGACAGGGGATGGGCACTAACTATGGCTACACCTTC. It translates to CASSRQGMGTNYGYTF. The chain has TRBV2 and TRBJ1-2; 8 bases match TRBD1. CDR3 length equals 16 residues. Trimming at V came to 6 bases and at J to 0 bases, leaving 9 bases not matched to a gene. The germline V gene encodes CDR1 SNHLY and CDR2 FYNNEI.

This sequence joins TRBV7-2 and TRBJ2-3; no firm D call. Trimming pared 1 base from V and 1 base from J, leaving 12 bases between. The V gene's germline CDR1 is SGHTA and CDR2 FQGNSA. The CDR3 extends over 16 amino acids. Here the CDR3 reads CASSLVQGSGTDTQYF. The CDR3 region has the DNA TGTGCCAGCAGCTTAGTCCAAGGGTCGGGCACAGATACGCAGTATTTT.

This clone was recorded a few times. The chain uses TRBV29-1 and TRBJ2-7; TRBD1 matches at 9 bases. The V gene's germline CDR1 is SQVTM and CDR2 ANQGSEA. J gave up 4 bases and V 2 bases, and 9 bases lay outside the gene matches. The CDR3 is 15 residues long. CDR3 amino acids: CSVELLGTGMYEQYF. In DNA, the CDR3 is TGCAGCGTTGAACTTCTTGGGACAGGGATGTACGAGCAGTACTTC.

The table lists this clone with many counts. The chain joins TRBV2 to TRBJ2-5; D remains unclear. V lost 3 bases to trimming and J lost 5 bases, with 4 bases between them. CDR3 length equals 11 residues. Germline lookup yields CDR1 SNHLY and CDR2 FYNNEI. In DNA, the CDR3 is TGTGCCAGCAGTGACGAGGAGACCCAGTACTTC. It codes for CASSDEETQYF.

This clone was seen only a few times. The genes are TRBV7-9 and TRBJ2-5; 8 positions match TRBD1. Trimming removed 5 bases from V and 3 bases from J; junction bases left unmatched: 5. The CDR3 covers 14 residues. The V gene's germline CDR1 is SEHNR and CDR2 FQNEAQ (reference sequence). The CDR3 DNA is TGTGCCAGCAGCGAAAGGACAGGGAAAGAGACCCAGTACTTC. Residues: CASSERTGKETQYF. Using reference TRBV7-9 and TRBJ2-5 for the parts outside the CDR3, the full variable domain is DTGVSQNPRHKITKRGQNVTFRCDPISEHNRLYWYRQTLGQGPEFLTYFQNEAQLEKSRLLSDRFSAERPKGSFSTLEIQRTEQGDSAMYLCASSERTGKETQYFGPGTRLLVL.

This clone has only a few counts. The same CDR3 is also encoded by other DNA sequences in this sample. The chain uses TRBV5-6 and TRBJ1-1, with unresolved D. Germline CDR1 reads SGHDT; CDR2 reads YYEEEE. The V end was cut by 0 bases, the J end by 2 bases, with 8 bases between. The CDR3 has 14 residues. This CDR3 is CASSLVVSNTEAFF. As DNA, the CDR3 is TGTGCCAGCAGCTTGGTTGTCAGTAACACTGAAGCTTTCTTT.

This chain uses TRBV28 with TRBJ1-2; 12 positions match TRBD1. Germline CDR1 MDHEN, CDR2 SYDVKM. Trimming took 8 bases from V and 7 from J; bases not matched to a gene: 11. The CDR3 covers 15 residues. The CDR3 loop is CASGYRDRGLGGYTF. The DNA for the CDR3 is TGTGCCAGCGGGTACCGGGACAGGGGGCTCGGTGGCTACACCTTC.

This clone was seen a few times. This chain links TRBV5-1 with TRBJ2-6; maybe TRBD1 (6 bases). V lost 4 bases and J lost 3, with 11 bases in between. Germline lookup yields CDR1 SGHRS and CDR2 YFSETQ. The CDR3 consists of 15 residues. CDR3 nucleotides: TGCGCCAGCAGCCCCCGGACAGATGGGGCCAACGTCCTGACTTTC. Translated, it gives CASSPRTDGANVLTF.

This chain uses TRBV6-9 with TRBJ2-5; a weak D match, TRBD2 (6 bases). The CDR3 length is 14 residues. With 4 bases removed from V and 2 bases from J, the gap between germline ends came to 11 bases. Germline V gives CDR1 MNHGY, CDR2 SVAAGI. This CDR3 is CASSWASDQETQYF. The CDR3 DNA follows: TGTGCCAGCAGTTGGGCTAGCGATCAAGAGACCCAGTACTTC.

This clone came up a few times. The chain's CDR3 is CASSLGPGNTEAFF. CDR3 nucleotide sequence: TGTGCCAGCAGTCTCGGACCTGGGAACACTGAAGCTTTCTTT. The rearrangement links TRBV2 to TRBJ1-1, with D unresolved. V was pared by 5 bases and J by 1 base, with 11 bases between. The CDR3 consists of 14 residues. Germline V gene lookup returns CDR1 SNHLY and CDR2 FYNNEI. Based on the CDR3 plus reference TRBV2 and TRBJ1-1, the full variable domain is EPEVTQTPSHQVTQMGQEVILRCVPISNHLYFYWYRQILGQKVEFLVSFYNNEISEKSEIFDDQFSVERPDGSNFTLKIRSTKLEDSAMYFCASSLGPGNTEAFFGQGTRLTVV.

There are a few counts of this clone. J is TRBJ1-3 and V is TRBV7-2; 7 positions match TRBD1. Germline CDR1 reads SGHTA; CDR2 reads FQGNSA. The CDR3 totals 15 residues. J lost 4 bases, V lost 5 bases, and 8 bases had no gene match. The CDR3 protein is CASSPRGGAGNTIYF. As DNA, the CDR3 is TGTGCCAGCAGCCCAAGAGGGGGCGCGGGAAACACCATATATTTT.

The gene calls are TRBV9 and TRBJ1-1, with 11 nucleotides matching TRBD1. Germline trimming cut 0 bases from V and 4 bases from J; bases unmatched to any gene: 8. The CDR3 length is 17 residues. Germline CDR1 and CDR2: SGDLS and YYNGEE. The CDR3 loop reads CASSVDLPGQGGTEAFF. Here the CDR3 DNA reads TGTGCCAGCAGCGTAGACCTACCGGGACAGGGGGGCACTGAAGCTTTCTTT.

This clone was picked up a small number of times. This rearrangement joins TRBV12-5 to TRBJ1-4; D is unresolved. Trimming shortened V by 1 base and J by 0 bases, and 9 bases separated the two germline ends. Germline assignment: CDR1 LGHNT and CDR2 FRNRAP. The CDR3 runs 16 residues. The DNA of the CDR3 is TGTGCTAGTGGTTTGGATCACGGATCAACTAATGAAAAACTGTTTTTT. This translates into CASGLDHGSTNEKLFF.

The V call is TRBV7-2, the J call TRBJ2-3; D uncertain. Per germline, CDR1 SGHTA and CDR2 FQGNSA. The CDR3 is made up of 14 amino acids. Between the trimmed V and J ends, which lost 5 bases and 1 base, there was a span of 10 bases. The CDR3 coding sequence is TGTGCCAGCAGCCAAAGACCCGGCACAGATACGCAGTATTTT. It translates to CASSQRPGTDTQYF.

The chain has TRBV18 and TRBJ1-1; 12 bases fit TRBD1. Trimming took 3 bases from V and 7 from J; bases not matched to a gene: 6. This CDR3 has 15 amino acids. Looked up from germline, CDR1 is KGHSH and CDR2 is LQKENI. CDR3 amino acids: CASSPGTGGVGEAFF. In nucleotides, the CDR3 is TGTGCCAGCTCACCTGGGACAGGGGGCGTCGGTGAAGCTTTCTTT.

This clone was found a few times. The chain links TRBV7-2 to TRBJ1-4; TRBD1 agrees at 7 bases. The CDR3 spans 16 residues. Germline CDR1 is SGHTA and CDR2 is FQGNSA. V lost 5 bases, J lost 8 bases, and 14 bases stayed unmatched. CDR3 loop: CASSNPGGGGAEKLFF. CDR3 DNA: TGTGCCAGCAGCAACCCGGGAGGAGGGGGCGCGGAAAAACTGTTTTTT.

The chain recombines TRBV29-1 with TRBJ2-5, with 11 bases fitting TRBD2. V shed 7 bases, J shed 9 bases, and the junction held 10 bases outside the gene matches. The length of the CDR3 is 13 residues. The germline V gene encodes CDR1 SQVTM and CDR2 ANQGSEA. In DNA, the CDR3 is TGCAGCGCCCCTACTAGCGGGGGTATGGCCCAGTACTTC. It translates to CSAPTSGGMAQYF.

The rearrangement links TRBV19 to TRBJ1-5; 10 nucleotides line up with TRBD1. This CDR3 is 15 amino acids long. Germline CDR1 LNHDA, CDR2 SQIVND (reference sequence). Trimming at V came to 10 bases and at J to 4 bases, leaving 10 bases not matched to a gene. CDR3 sequence (DNA): TGTGCCACCAATTCCGGGACAGGGGATAATCAGCCCCAGCATTTT. Its protein product is CATNSGTGDNQPQHF.